These 10 T cell receptor beta chains share one sample of origin, sequenced in a study of T cells after yellow fever vaccination. In TCRdb, the 5' RACE reads were re-called with MiXCR into one record per CDR3 protein. The data hold a few hundred thousand distinct CDR3 sequences, with 6.8% observed a single time. The specimen was PBMCs, collected roughly 46 days after the first yellow fever vaccination. These TCRs come from a man younger than 35 who received the YFV17D yellow fever vaccine.

V usage is TRBV12-5 and J usage is TRBJ1-1; D not certain. The germline gives CDR1 LGHNT, CDR2 FRNRAP. V lost 2 bases, J lost 4 bases, and 8 bases lay in between. This CDR3 has 13 amino acids. The CDR3 is CASGLRVGTEAFF. The DNA for the CDR3 is TGTGCTAGTGGTTTGCGGGTGGGCACTGAAGCTTTCTTT.

This clonotype was counted between two and nine times. This chain joins TRBV7-6 and TRBJ2-5, with D perhaps matching TRBD2 (6 bases). V gave up 2 bases and J gave up 2 bases, with 9 bases separating them. The CDR3 covers 14 residues. Germline loops: CDR1 SGHVS, CDR2 FNYEAQ. The DNA of the CDR3 is TGTGCCAGCAGCTTATGGGGGGTGCAAGAGACCCAGTACTTC. Its translation: CASSLWGVQETQYF.

In its sample, this clonotype was seen many times. The genes are TRBV14 and TRBJ1-1; a weak D match, TRBD1 (5 bases). This CDR3 contains 17 residues. The V gene lost 6 bases and the J gene lost 0 bases, with 20 bases spanning the gap. CDR1 SGHDN and CDR2 FVKESK come from the germline V gene. CDR3 region: CASRRTRGQLLNTEAFF. CDR3 coding DNA: TGTGCCAGCAGACGGACGAGGGGCCAACTTTTGAACACTGAAGCTTTCTTT.

This chain uses TRBV20-1 with TRBJ2-5; 7 nucleotides align to TRBD2. CDR1 DFQATT and CDR2 SNEGSKA come from the germline V gene (reference sequence). The CDR3 runs to 13 residues. V gave up 1 base and J gave up 7 bases; unmatched junction bases: 6. CDR3 DNA sequence: TGCAGTGCTAGAGCGGTGGGGGGGAGGACCCAGTACTTC. Its translation is CSARAVGGRTQYF.

This clonotype was counted between two and nine times. The chain links TRBV7-2 to TRBJ2-7, with TRBD1 matching over 8 bases. The CDR3 spans 13 residues. With V trimmed by 3 bases and J by 3 bases, 1 base remained unmatched. CDR1 and CDR2 from the germline V gene are SGHTA and FQGNSA. CDR3 DNA: TGTGCCAGCAGCTTCGGACAGGGCTACGAGCAGTACTTC. As protein: CASSFGQGYEQYF.

This chain links TRBV4-1 with TRBJ1-5, with a possible D match to TRBD1 (6 bases). Trimming removed 4 bases at V and 6 bases at J, with 22 bases between. From germline, CDR1 is MGHRA and CDR2 YSYEKL. CDR3 size: 17 residues. Here the CDR3 DNA reads TGCGCCAGCAGCCCAAGAACCACTACAGGGAACAGTCAGCCCCAGCATTTT. Translating gives CASSPRTTTGNSQPQHF.

This clonotype has at least ten counts. The V and J genes are TRBV12-3 or TRBV12-4 and TRBJ1-2, with TRBD1 matching 7 bases. The CDR3 totals 12 residues. The J segment lost 6 bases and the V segment lost 5 bases, leaving 3 bases of the junction unmatched. The CDR3 sequence: CASSLQGNGYTF. For the CDR3, the DNA is TGTGCCAGCAGTCTACAGGGGAATGGCTACACCTTC.

This clonotype was counted a few times. This rearrangement joins TRBV20-1 to TRBJ2-1, with 15 bases aligning to TRBD2. CDR3 length: 16 residues. Germline lookup yields CDR1 DFQATT and CDR2 SNEGSKA (reference sequence). The J segment lost 9 bases and the V segment lost 1 base, leaving 7 bases of the junction unmatched. CDR3: CSARAWTSGGEGEQFF. The CDR3 DNA follows: TGCAGTGCTAGAGCTTGGACTAGCGGGGGGGAGGGTGAGCAGTTCTTC.

This clonotype was found a few times. The genes are TRBV10-3 and TRBJ2-3; perhaps TRBD1 as D (5 bases). CDR1 ENHRY and CDR2 SYGVKD come from the germline V gene. This CDR3 region has 18 residues. V lost 6 bases to trimming and J lost 4 bases, with 26 bases between them. For the CDR3, the DNA is TGTGCCATCAGATCAAATGTTGGGGCTAGGGCAGAGGCAGATACGCAGTATTTT. This sequence encodes CAIRSNVGARAEADTQYF.

This chain joins TRBV12-3 or TRBV12-4 and TRBJ1-4, with 8 nucleotides matching TRBD1. The CDR3 length is 15 residues. The V gene end was trimmed by 6 bases and the J gene end by 3 bases; junction bases not matched to a gene: 6. The CDR3 sequence: CASSRQGLANEKLFF. DNA of the CDR3: TGTGCCAGCAGCCGACAGGGGCTCGCTAATGAAAAACTGTTTTTT.